The TCR beta chain under discussion was sequenced for a study of blood T cells in healthy people across ages. A second PCR of about 7 to 12 cycles used a sample-barcoded 5' primer and a J-beta primer mix. Each cDNA molecule was tagged by a template-switch adaptor with 12 random nucleotides. TCRdb re-derived calls from the 5' RACE reads in MiXCR, one entry per CDR3 protein. The repertoire holds roughly 1,500,000 distinct CDR3 sequences, with roughly 30% as singletons. CDR3 size: 12 residues. CDR1 and CDR2 from the germline V gene are LGHDT and YNNKEL (reference sequence). Deletions cut 0 bases from V and 6 bases from J, with 6 bases between. Study-wide results and limits: TCR beta diversity, measured per million T cells, fell in a roughly linear way with age.

At least ten counts were recorded for this clonotype. Its specificity is unknown. The source material was blood. The TCR sequence derives from a woman in her twenties or thirties in good health. The chain employs TRBV3-1 and TRBJ2-7; D ambiguous. This CDR3 reads CASSQEYAEQYF. In DNA, the CDR3 is TGTGCCAGCAGCCAAGAATATGCCGAGCAGTACTTC.